The 31 T cell receptor beta chains below all came from one sample that was sequenced in a study of T cell responses to AZD1222 COVID-19 vaccine. Assay used: immunoSEQ multiplex PCR; TCRdb lists only in-frame clones, some missing. The data contain 140,000 or so clones, around nine tenths of them singletons. The sample here was peripheral blood, taken on day 0 of AZD1222 vaccination. These receptors were taken from an adult in good health.

The J gene is TRBJ2-7, the V gene TRBV28, with unresolved D. Germline CDR1 and CDR2: MDHEN and SYDVKM. The CDR3 loop spans 15 amino acids. Trimming pared 6 bases from V and 2 bases from J, leaving 17 bases between. The CDR3 DNA reads as TGTGCCAGCAGATCTTCGCTAAACGGTGCCTACGAGCAGTACTTC. This translates into CASRSSLNGAYEQYF. Together with reference TRBV28 and TRBJ2-7, the CDR3 gives the full variable domain: DVKVTQSSRYLVKRTGEKVFLECVQDMDHENMFWYRQDPGLGLRLIYFSYDVKMKEKGDIPEGYSVSREKKERFSLILESASTNQTSMYLCASRSSLNGAYEQYFGPGTRLTVT.

Written as DNA, the CDR3 is TGTGCCAGCAGTGCAGGGGTGGGTCAGCCCCAGCATTTT. It encodes CASSAGVGQPQHF. The chain recombines TRBV2 with TRBJ1-5, with D tentatively TRBD1 (6 bases). V was cut by 4 bases and J by 6 bases, with 10 bases left in between. The germline gives CDR1 SNHLY, CDR2 FYNNEI. The CDR3 is made up of 13 amino acids. The full variable domain, completed using reference TRBV2 and TRBJ1-5, is EPEVTQTPSHQVTQMGQEVILRCVPISNHLYFYWYRQILGQKVEFLVSFYNNEISEKSEIFDDQFSVERPDGSNFTLKIRSTKLEDSAMYFCASSAGVGQPQHFGDGTRLSIL.

This clone was recorded a few times. J is TRBJ2-7 and V is TRBV5-1; D possibly corresponds to TRBD1 (6 bases). Germline loops: CDR1 SGHRS, CDR2 YFSETQ. V lost 0 bases to trimming and J lost 4 bases, with 11 bases between them. The CDR3 totals 14 residues. CDR3 sequence: CASSLVGAGYEQYF. The CDR3 region has the DNA TGCGCCAGCAGCTTGGTGGGGGCCGGTTACGAGCAGTACTTC.

This clone was observed once. V is TRBV27 and J is TRBJ2-5; 9 nucleotides match TRBD2. Unmatched junction bases numbered 5, after V lost 0 bases and J lost 3 bases. Germline V CDR1 and CDR2: MNHEY, SMNVEV (reference sequence). CDR3 length equals 16 residues. The DNA for the CDR3 is TGTGCCAGCAGTTTATCGCGGGAGGGACTGAAAGAGACCCAGTACTTC. Translated: CASSLSREGLKETQYF.

The chain couples TRBV12-5 to TRBJ2-3, with D unclear. The V end lost 2 bases, the J end lost 0 bases, and 6 bases lay between the germline ends. CDR3 length equals 14 residues. The germline gives CDR1 LGHNT, CDR2 FRNRAP. In DNA form, the CDR3 reads TGTGCTAGTGGTTTGTTACCTAGCACAGATACGCAGTATTTT. This gives the protein CASGLLPSTDTQYF. Full variable domain (missing parts from reference TRBV12-5 and TRBJ2-3): DARVTQTPRHKVTEMGQEVTMRCQPILGHNTVFWYRQTMMQGLELLAYFRNRAPLDDSGMPKDRFSAEMPDATLATLKIQPSEPRDSAVYFCASGLLPSTDTQYFGPGTRLTVL.

This sequence joins TRBV5-6 and TRBJ1-5; D uncertain. The CDR3 is 14 amino acids. V was pared by 4 bases and J by 4 bases, with 12 bases between. CDR1 and CDR2 (germline): SGHDT, YYEEEE. CDR3 sequence reads: CASSRAGVNQPQHF. DNA of the CDR3: TGTGCCAGCAGCCGAGCTGGAGTTAATCAGCCCCAGCATTTT.

In the case of this clone: At one end the junction does not follow the germline gene, possibly because of a read error. The chain carries TRBV28 and TRBJ1-2, with a possible D match to TRBD1 (5 bases). CDR3 length equals 18 residues. Germline loops: CDR1 MDHEN, CDR2 SYDVKM. The CDR3 is CASTSPPPAGNSRYGYTF. As DNA, the CDR3 is TGTGCGAGCACTAGCCCCCCTCCGGCAGGGAACTCTAGGTATGGCTACACCTTC.

V usage is TRBV5-4 and J usage is TRBJ1-1; no firm D call. Germline V gene data show CDR1 as SGHNT and CDR2 as YYREEE (reference sequence). CDR3 length: 15 residues. V lost 2 bases, J lost 1 base, and 12 bases lay in between. CDR3: CASSLRVGPNTEAFF. The CDR3 DNA reads as TGTGCCAGCAGCTTACGCGTCGGTCCGAACACTGAAGCTTTCTTT. The full variable domain, its missing parts supplied by reference TRBV5-4 and TRBJ1-1, is ETGVTQSPTHLIKTRGQQVTLRCSSQSGHNTVSWYQQALGQGPQFIFQYYREEENGRGNFPPRFSGLQFPNYSSELNVNALELDDSALYLCASSLRVGPNTEAFFGQGTRLTVV.

V and J are TRBV30 and TRBJ1-2; TRBD1 might be the D (5 bases). CDR3 length equals 16 residues. V dropped 0 bases and J dropped 4 bases, with 18 bases sitting between them. Germline V lookup: CDR1 GTSNPN, CDR2 SVGIG (reference sequence). The CDR3 region has the DNA TGTGCCTGGAGTGTGGGTTTGGGGCAGTTCTCCTATGGCTACACCTTC. Encoded protein: CAWSVGLGQFSYGYTF.

V and J are TRBV27 and TRBJ1-2; D may be TRBD1 (5 bases). The CDR3 runs 13 residues. Germline V gene lookup returns CDR1 MNHEY and CDR2 SMNVEV (reference sequence). The ends were cut back, 3 bases at V and 7 bases at J, with 12 bases in the middle. The DNA of the CDR3 is TGTGCCAGCAGTTTGGCGGCTGGGGGTGGCTACACCTTC. Translated, it gives CASSLAAGGGYTF.

The chain joins TRBV3-1 (or the pseudogene TRBV3-2) to TRBJ1-5; a possible D gene is TRBD1 (6 bases). Germline V gene data show CDR1 as LGHDT and CDR2 as YNNKEL (reference sequence). Trimming took 1 base from V and 2 from J, leaving 12 bases between them. The CDR3 has 16 residues. CDR3 sequence: CASSQGTGSGNQPQHF. The CDR3 nucleotides are TGTGCCAGCAGCCAAGGAACAGGGTCGGGCAATCAGCCCCAGCATTTT.

In DNA form, the CDR3 reads TGTGCCAGTAGCATACGGACTAGCGGGAGAGGTGAGCAGTTCTTC. Its translation is CASSIRTSGRGEQFF. The chain has TRBV19 and TRBJ2-1; TRBD2 aligns across 13 bases. The CDR3 is 15 amino acids. From germline, CDR1 is LNHDA and CDR2 SQIVND (reference sequence). The V segment lost 6 bases and the J segment 9 bases; nucleotides outside the gene matches: 8.

The V and J genes are TRBV11-2 and TRBJ1-1, with D uncertain. CDR1 and CDR2 from the germline V gene are SGHAT and FQNNGV. The CDR3 length is 17 residues. Between the trimmed V and J ends, which lost 1 base and 0 bases, there was a span of 15 bases. The CDR3 DNA reads TGTGCCAGCAGCTTAGTGGGTCGGCGGCAAATGAACACTGAAGCTTTCTTT. This gives the protein CASSLVGRRQMNTEAFF.

This clone was observed a single time. The rearrangement uses TRBV5-4 and TRBJ2-1, with no clear D. The germline V and J ends were trimmed by 2 bases and 2 bases, with 14 bases remaining between them. CDR3 length: 16 amino acids. Germline V gives CDR1 SGHNT, CDR2 YYREEE (reference sequence). The CDR3 is CASSFSSPGPYNEQFF. DNA for the CDR3: TGTGCCAGCAGCTTTTCGTCTCCCGGTCCCTACAATGAGCAGTTCTTC.

The chain couples TRBV6-5 to TRBJ1-2; perhaps TRBD1 as D (5 bases). The germline gives CDR1 MNHEY, CDR2 SVGAGI. The CDR3 sequence is 13 residues long. The V end was cut by 0 bases, the J end by 7 bases, with 9 bases between. The CDR3 sequence: CASSYSMGGGYTF. CDR3 coding DNA: TGTGCCAGCAGTTACTCGATGGGGGGTGGCTACACCTTC.

J is TRBJ2-1 and V is TRBV5-4; a possible D gene is TRBD1 (5 bases). Trimming cost V 0 bases and J 0 bases, with 7 bases left between them. Germline V gene data show CDR1 as SGHNT and CDR2 as YYREEE (reference sequence). This CDR3 has 15 amino acids. The CDR3 sequence: CASSLGQTSYNEQFF. In nucleotides, the CDR3 is TGTGCCAGCAGCTTGGGACAGACCTCCTACAATGAGCAGTTCTTC.

This clone came up once. This chain links TRBV6-6 with TRBJ1-5, with 7 bases identical to TRBD1. Germline values: CDR1 MNHNY, CDR2 SVGAGI (reference sequence). V dropped 2 bases and J dropped 6; count of bases not matched to a gene: 4. The CDR3 covers 14 residues. This CDR3 reads CASSYDRAAQPQHF. Here the CDR3 DNA reads TGTGCCAGCAGTTACGACAGGGCCGCTCAGCCCCAGCATTTT.

The chain joins TRBV5-1 to TRBJ2-5; D not resolved. The length of the CDR3 is 11 residues. Trimming left V 2 bases short and J 4 bases short, with 3 bases between. In germline, CDR1 is SGHRS, CDR2 YFSETQ. DNA for the CDR3: TGCGCCAGCAGCTTATTAGAGACCCAGTACTTC. This codes for CASSLLETQYF.

The V gene is TRBV19, the J gene TRBJ2-6; perhaps TRBD2 as D (6 bases). CDR1 is LNHDA and CDR2 is SQIVND in the germline V gene (reference sequence). CDR3 length: 19 amino acids. V lost 1 base and J lost 0, with 16 bases in between. The CDR3 DNA follows: TGTGCCAGTAGTATAGCCCGGAGGGCAGGACTCTCTGGGGCCAACGTCCTGACTTTC. As protein: CASSIARRAGLSGANVLTF. Looking up the rest from reference TRBV19 and TRBJ2-6 gives the full variable domain: DGGITQSPKYLFRKEGQNVTLSCEQNLNHDAMYWYRQDPGQGLRLIYYSQIVNDFQKGDIAEGYSVSREKKESFPLTVTSAQKNPTAFYLCASSIARRAGLSGANVLTFGAGSRLTVL.

This clone was seen more than once but under ten times. This chain joins TRBV7-8 and TRBJ2-7; no clear D. V was pared by 5 bases and J by 7 bases, with 9 bases between. CDR1 and CDR2 (germline): SGHVS, FQNEAQ. The CDR3 runs 11 residues. CDR3 protein: CASSPNWEQYF. The CDR3 DNA follows: TGTGCCAGCAGCCCGAACTGGGAGCAGTACTTC.

The chain combines TRBV19 with TRBJ2-3; 7 bases line up with TRBD2. The ends lost 3 bases at V and 5 bases at J; junction bases unmatched: 5. The CDR3 loop spans 14 amino acids. Germline V gene sequence: CDR1 LNHDA, CDR2 SQIVND (reference sequence). The CDR3 sequence is CASSIGREVDTQYF. In nucleotides, the CDR3 is TGTGCCAGTAGTATCGGCCGGGAGGTAGATACGCAGTATTTT.

CDR3 in amino acids: CASSQDVRQPQHF. The DNA for the CDR3 is TGTGCCAGCAGCCAAGATGTCCGACAGCCCCAGCATTTT. The chain uses TRBV4-2 and TRBJ1-5; no definite D call. Germline values: CDR1 LGHNA, CDR2 YNFKEQ. With 0 bases removed from V and 7 bases from J, the gap between germline ends came to 7 bases. This CDR3 has 13 residues.

J is TRBJ1-3 and V is TRBV7-9; no definite D call. Germline CDR1 SEHNR, CDR2 FQNEAQ (reference sequence). This CDR3 spans 15 amino acids. V was shortened by 5 bases and J by 8 bases, with 19 bases between the two germline ends. The DNA of the CDR3 is TGTGCCAGCAGCCTCATCGGATTTGTATTGGACACCATATATTTT. It codes for CASSLIGFVLDTIYF.

This clone was seen a handful of times. In DNA, the CDR3 is TGTGCCACCCGTAGAGGGGGCGAGCAGCCCCAGCATTTT. It codes for CATRRGGEQPQHF. V gene TRBV6-5 combines with J gene TRBJ1-5; TRBD1 agrees at 7 bases. This CDR3 is built from 13 residues. Germline V gene lookup returns CDR1 MNHEY and CDR2 SVGAGI. Trimming removed 10 bases from V and 7 bases from J; junction bases left unmatched: 10.

The V gene is TRBV11-2, the J gene TRBJ1-1; possibly TRBD1 for D (6 bases). Trimming removed 2 bases at V and 1 base at J, with 8 bases between. Germline CDR1 is SGHAT and CDR2 is FQNNGV. The CDR3 runs 14 residues. CDR3 amino acids: CASSLRDKNTEAFF. The CDR3 bases are TGTGCCAGCAGCTTAAGGGACAAGAACACTGAAGCTTTCTTT.

The chain has TRBV12-3 or TRBV12-4 and TRBJ2-7; D is unresolved. This CDR3 contains 12 residues. V gave up 6 bases and J gave up 6 bases, with 12 bases separating them. The CDR3: CASSRELGEQYF. In DNA, the CDR3 is TGTGCCAGCAGCCGTGAACTTGGCGAGCAGTACTTC.

A few counts support this clone. Here the CDR3 DNA reads TGCGCCAGCAGCTTGGAAGGGACAGTCGGTCGTGGGACCATATATTTT. Translating it yields CASSLEGTVGRGTIYF. This chain links TRBV5-1 with TRBJ1-3; 7 bases are a match to TRBD1. The CDR3 is made up of 16 amino acids. J lost 10 bases, V lost 0 bases, and 13 bases had no gene match. Germline values: CDR1 SGHRS, CDR2 YFSETQ.

The rearrangement links TRBV30 to TRBJ2-3; D perhaps matches TRBD1 (6 bases). The CDR3 length is 12 residues. Trimming removed 8 bases from V and 0 bases from J, with 9 bases in between. CDR1 is GTSNPN, CDR2 SVGIG, per germline (reference sequence). For the CDR3, the DNA is TGTGCCGGCGGACAGAGCACAGATACGCAGTATTTT. Amino acid sequence: CAGGQSTDTQYF.

V is TRBV14 and J is TRBJ2-1, with 12 bases matching TRBD2. CDR1 SGHDN and CDR2 FVKESK come from the germline V gene. With V trimmed by 6 bases and J by 3 bases, 12 bases remained unmatched. This CDR3 has 18 residues. CDR3 residues: CASSPMVRTSGNYNEQFF. The CDR3 nucleotides are TGTGCCAGCAGTCCAATGGTGAGGACTAGCGGGAACTACAATGAGCAGTTCTTC.

The CDR3 loop is CASSLAGQRSYEQYF. The DNA of the CDR3 is TGTGCCAGCAGCTTAGCCGGACAAAGATCCTACGAGCAGTACTTC. The rearrangement links TRBV7-2 to TRBJ2-7; D might be TRBD1 (5 bases). Germline values: CDR1 SGHTA, CDR2 FQGNSA. This CDR3 region has 15 residues. V dropped 0 bases and J dropped 1 base, with 10 bases sitting between them.

CDR3 in DNA: TGTGCCAGCAGCTCCCCTGGACAGGGGATCTACGAGCAGTACTTC. Amino acids: CASSSPGQGIYEQYF. The rearrangement joins TRBV28 to TRBJ2-7; 9 positions agree with TRBD1. Germline-derived CDR1 and CDR2 are MDHEN and SYDVKM. The CDR3 is 15 amino acids. Losses at the gene ends were 6 bases for V and 3 bases for J; bases not matched to a gene: 9.